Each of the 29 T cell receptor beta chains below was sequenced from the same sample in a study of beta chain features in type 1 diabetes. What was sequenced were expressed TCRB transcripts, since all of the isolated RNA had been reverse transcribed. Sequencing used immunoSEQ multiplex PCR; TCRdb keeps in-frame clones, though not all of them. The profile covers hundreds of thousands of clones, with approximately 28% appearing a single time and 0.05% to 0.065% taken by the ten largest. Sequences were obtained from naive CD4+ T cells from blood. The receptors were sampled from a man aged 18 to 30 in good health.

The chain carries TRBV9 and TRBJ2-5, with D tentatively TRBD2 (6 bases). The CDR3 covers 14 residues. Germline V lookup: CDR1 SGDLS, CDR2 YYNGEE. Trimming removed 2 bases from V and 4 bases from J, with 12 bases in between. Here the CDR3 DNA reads TGTGCCAGCAGCGTCGGCGGGGACGGAGAGACCCAGTACTTC. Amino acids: CASSVGGDGETQYF. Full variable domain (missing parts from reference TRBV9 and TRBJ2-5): DSGVTQTPKHLITATGQRVTLRCSPRSGDLSVYWYQQSLDQGLQFLIQYYNGEERAKGNILERFSAQQFPDLHSELNLSSLELGDSALYFCASSVGGDGETQYFGPGTRLLVL.

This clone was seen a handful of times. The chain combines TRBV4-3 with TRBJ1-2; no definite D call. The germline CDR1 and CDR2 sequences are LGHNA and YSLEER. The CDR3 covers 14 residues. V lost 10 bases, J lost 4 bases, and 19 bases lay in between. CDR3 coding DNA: TGCGCCACCTCCCGGGATTTAGCCCCCTATGGCTACACCTTC. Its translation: CATSRDLAPYGYTF.

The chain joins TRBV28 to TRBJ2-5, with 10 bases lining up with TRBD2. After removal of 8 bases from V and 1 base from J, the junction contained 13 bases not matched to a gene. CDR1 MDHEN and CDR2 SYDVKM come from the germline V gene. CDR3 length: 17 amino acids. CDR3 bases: TGTGCCAGCGGTCTAGCGGGAGTATCATCCCGCCAAGAGACCCAGTACTTC. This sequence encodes CASGLAGVSSRQETQYF.

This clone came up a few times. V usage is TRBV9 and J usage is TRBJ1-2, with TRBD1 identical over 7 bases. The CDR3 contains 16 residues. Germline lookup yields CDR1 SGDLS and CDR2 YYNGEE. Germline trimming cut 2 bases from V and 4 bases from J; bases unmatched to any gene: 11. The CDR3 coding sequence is TGTGCCAGCAGCGTCGCAACGACAGGGAGACTCTATGGCTACACCTTC. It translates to CASSVATTGRLYGYTF.

As DNA, the CDR3 is TGTGCCTGGAGTGGGGGACAGTCCTACAATGAGCAGTTCTTC. Residues: CAWSGGQSYNEQFF. The V gene is TRBV30, the J gene TRBJ2-1; 7 positions match TRBD1. Germline V gene data show CDR1 as GTSNPN and CDR2 as SVGIG (reference sequence). The length of the CDR3 is 14 residues. V shed 1 base and J 1 base; nucleotides not matched to a gene: 1.

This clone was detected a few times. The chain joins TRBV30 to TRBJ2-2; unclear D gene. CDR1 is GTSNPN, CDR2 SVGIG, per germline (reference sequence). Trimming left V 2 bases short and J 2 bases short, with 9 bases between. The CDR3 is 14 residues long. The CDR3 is CAWSRNYNTGELFF. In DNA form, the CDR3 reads TGTGCCTGGAGTAGGAACTATAACACCGGGGAGCTGTTTTTT.

The CDR3 sequence is CASSPGQLRETQYF. In nucleotides, the CDR3 is TGTGCCAGCAGCCCGGGGCAACTGCGAGAGACCCAGTACTTC. The rearrangement joins TRBV5-6 to TRBJ2-5, with D perhaps assigned TRBD1 or TRBD2 (5 bases each). Trimming shortened V by 4 bases and J by 4 bases, and 14 bases separated the two germline ends. The CDR3 consists of 14 residues. CDR1 and CDR2 from the germline V gene are SGHDT and YYEEEE.

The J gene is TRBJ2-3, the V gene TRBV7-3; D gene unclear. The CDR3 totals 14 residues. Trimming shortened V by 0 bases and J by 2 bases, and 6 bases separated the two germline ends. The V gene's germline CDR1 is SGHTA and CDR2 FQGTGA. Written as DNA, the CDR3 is TGTGCCAGCAGCTTAACCTCCTACACAGATACGCAGTATTTT. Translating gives CASSLTSYTDTQYF.

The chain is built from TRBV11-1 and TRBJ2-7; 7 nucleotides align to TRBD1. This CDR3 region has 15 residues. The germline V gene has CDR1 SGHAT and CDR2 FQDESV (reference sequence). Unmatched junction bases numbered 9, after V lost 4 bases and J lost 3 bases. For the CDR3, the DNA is TGTGCCAGCAGCTCCCCCACAGGGGTAAGCTACGAGCAGTACTTC. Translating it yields CASSSPTGVSYEQYF.

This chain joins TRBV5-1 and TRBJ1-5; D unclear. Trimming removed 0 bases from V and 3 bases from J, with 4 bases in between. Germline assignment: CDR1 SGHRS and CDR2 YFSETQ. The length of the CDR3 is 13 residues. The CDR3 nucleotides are TGCGCCAGCAGCTTGGAGGTCAATCAGCCCCAGCATTTT. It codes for CASSLEVNQPQHF.

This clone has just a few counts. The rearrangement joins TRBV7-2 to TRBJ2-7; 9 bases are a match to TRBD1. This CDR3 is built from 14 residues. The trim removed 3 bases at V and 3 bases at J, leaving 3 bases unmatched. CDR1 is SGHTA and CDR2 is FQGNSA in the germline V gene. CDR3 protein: CASSFRTGDYEQYF. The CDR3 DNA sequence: TGTGCCAGCAGCTTCCGGACAGGGGACTACGAGCAGTACTTC.

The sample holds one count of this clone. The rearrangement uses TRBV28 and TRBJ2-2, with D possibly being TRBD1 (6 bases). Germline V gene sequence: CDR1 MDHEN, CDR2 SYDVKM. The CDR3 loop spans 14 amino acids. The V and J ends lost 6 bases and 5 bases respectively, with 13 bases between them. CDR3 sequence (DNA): TGTGCCAGCAGAGGGGCAGGGGTGACCGGGGAGCTGTTTTTT. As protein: CASRGAGVTGELFF.

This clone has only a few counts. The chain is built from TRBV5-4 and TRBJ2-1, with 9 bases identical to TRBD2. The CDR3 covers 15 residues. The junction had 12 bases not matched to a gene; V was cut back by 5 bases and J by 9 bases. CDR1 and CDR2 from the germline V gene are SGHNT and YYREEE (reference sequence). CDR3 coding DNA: TGTGCCAGCAGGTCCCTAGCGGGATTTACTGGTGAGCAGTTCTTC. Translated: CASRSLAGFTGEQFF.

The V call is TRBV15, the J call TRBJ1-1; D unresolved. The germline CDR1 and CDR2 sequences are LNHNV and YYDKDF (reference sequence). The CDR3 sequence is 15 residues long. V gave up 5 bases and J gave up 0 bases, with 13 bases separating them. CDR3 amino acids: CATSSRPAMNTEAFF. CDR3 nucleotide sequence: TGTGCCACCAGCTCGAGACCAGCTATGAACACTGAAGCTTTCTTT.

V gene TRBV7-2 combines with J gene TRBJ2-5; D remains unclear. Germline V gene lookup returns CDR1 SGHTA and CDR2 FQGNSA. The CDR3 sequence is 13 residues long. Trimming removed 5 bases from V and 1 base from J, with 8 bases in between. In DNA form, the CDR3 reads TGTGCCAGCAGCCAGCTTCTCCAAGAGACCCAGTACTTC. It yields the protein CASSQLLQETQYF.

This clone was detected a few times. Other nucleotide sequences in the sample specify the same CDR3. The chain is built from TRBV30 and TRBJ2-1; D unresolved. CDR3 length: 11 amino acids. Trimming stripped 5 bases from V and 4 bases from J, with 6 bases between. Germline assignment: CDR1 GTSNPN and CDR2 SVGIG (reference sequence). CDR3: CAWSGYNEQFF. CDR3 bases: TGTGCCTGGTCTGGGTACAATGAGCAGTTCTTC.

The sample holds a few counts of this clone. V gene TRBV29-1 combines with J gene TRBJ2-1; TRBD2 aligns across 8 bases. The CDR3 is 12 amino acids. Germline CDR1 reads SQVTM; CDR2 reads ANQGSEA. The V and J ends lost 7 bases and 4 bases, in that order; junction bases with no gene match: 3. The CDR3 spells CSATSGYNEQFF. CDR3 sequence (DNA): TGCAGCGCAACTAGCGGATACAATGAGCAGTTCTTC.

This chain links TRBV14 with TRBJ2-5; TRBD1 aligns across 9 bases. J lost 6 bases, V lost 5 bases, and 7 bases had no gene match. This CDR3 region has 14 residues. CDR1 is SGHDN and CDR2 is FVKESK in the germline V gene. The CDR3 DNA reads TGTGCCAGCAGCAGGGACAGGGAGGGGCAGACCCAGTACTTC. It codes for CASSRDREGQTQYF. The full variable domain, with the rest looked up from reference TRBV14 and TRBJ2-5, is EAGVTQFPSHSVIEKGQTVTLRCDPISGHDNLYWYRRVMGKEIKFLLHFVKESKQDESGMPNNRFLAERTGGTYSTLKVQPAELEDSGVYFCASSRDREGQTQYFGPGTRLLVL.

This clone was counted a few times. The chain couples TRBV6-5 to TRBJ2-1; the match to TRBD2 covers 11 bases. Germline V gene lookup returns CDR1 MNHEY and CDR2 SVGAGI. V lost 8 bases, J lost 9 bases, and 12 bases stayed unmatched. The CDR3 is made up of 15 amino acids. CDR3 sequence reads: CASLKTTSGVREQFF. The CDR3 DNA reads TGTGCCAGCCTTAAAACGACTAGCGGGGTACGTGAGCAGTTCTTC.

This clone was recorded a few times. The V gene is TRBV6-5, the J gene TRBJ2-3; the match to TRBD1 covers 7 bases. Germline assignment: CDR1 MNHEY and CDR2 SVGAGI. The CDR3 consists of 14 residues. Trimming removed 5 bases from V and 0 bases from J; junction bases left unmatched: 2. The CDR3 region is CASSLDRSTDTQYF. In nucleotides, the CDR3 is TGTGCCAGCAGTCTGGACAGGAGCACAGATACGCAGTATTTT.

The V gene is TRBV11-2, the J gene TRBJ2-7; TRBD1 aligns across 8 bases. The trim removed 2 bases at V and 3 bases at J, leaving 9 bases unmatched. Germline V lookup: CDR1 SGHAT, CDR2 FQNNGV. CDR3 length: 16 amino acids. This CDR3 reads CASSLRTGTVNYEQYF. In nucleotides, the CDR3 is TGTGCCAGCAGCTTAAGGACAGGGACCGTCAACTACGAGCAGTACTTC. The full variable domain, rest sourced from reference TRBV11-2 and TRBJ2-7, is EAGVAQSPRYKIIEKRQSVAFWCNPISGHATLYWYQQILGQGPKLLIQFQNNGVVDDSQLPKDRFSAERLKGVDSTLKIQPAKLEDSAVYLCASSLRTGTVNYEQYFGPGTRLTVT.

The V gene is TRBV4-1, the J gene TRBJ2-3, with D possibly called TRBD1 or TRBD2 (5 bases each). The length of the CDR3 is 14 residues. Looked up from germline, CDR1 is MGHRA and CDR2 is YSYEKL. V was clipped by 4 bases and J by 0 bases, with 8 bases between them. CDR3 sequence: CASSLGPSTDTQYF. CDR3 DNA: TGCGCCAGCAGCCTGGGACCGAGCACAGATACGCAGTATTTT.

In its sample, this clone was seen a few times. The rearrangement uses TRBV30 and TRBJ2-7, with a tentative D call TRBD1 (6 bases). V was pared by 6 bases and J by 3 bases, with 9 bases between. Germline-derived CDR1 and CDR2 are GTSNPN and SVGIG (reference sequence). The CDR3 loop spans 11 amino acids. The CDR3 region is CACGTYYEQYF. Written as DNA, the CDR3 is TGTGCCTGCGGGACATACTACGAGCAGTACTTC. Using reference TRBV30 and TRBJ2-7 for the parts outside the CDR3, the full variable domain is SQTIHQWPATLVQPVGSPLSLECTVEGTSNPNLYWYRQAAGRGLQLLFYSVGIGQISSEVPQNLSASRPQDRQFILSSKKLLLSDSGFYLCACGTYYEQYFGPGTRLTVT.

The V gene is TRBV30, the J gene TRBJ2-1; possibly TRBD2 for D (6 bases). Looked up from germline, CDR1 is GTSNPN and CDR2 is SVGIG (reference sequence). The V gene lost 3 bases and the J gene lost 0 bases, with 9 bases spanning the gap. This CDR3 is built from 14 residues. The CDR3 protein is CAWSQTSSYNEQFF. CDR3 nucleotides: TGTGCCTGGAGCCAGACTAGCTCCTACAATGAGCAGTTCTTC.

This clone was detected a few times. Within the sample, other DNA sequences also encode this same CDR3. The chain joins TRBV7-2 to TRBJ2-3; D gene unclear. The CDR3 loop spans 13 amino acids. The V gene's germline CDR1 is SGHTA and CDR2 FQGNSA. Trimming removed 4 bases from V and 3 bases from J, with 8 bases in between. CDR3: CASSSLGTDTQYF. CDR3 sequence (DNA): TGTGCCAGCAGCTCCCTGGGGACAGATACGCAGTATTTT.

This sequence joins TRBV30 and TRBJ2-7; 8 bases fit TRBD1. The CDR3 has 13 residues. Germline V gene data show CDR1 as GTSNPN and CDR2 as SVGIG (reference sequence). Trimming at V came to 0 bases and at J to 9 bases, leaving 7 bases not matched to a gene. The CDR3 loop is CAWSVLSGQGQYF. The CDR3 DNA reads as TGTGCCTGGAGTGTCCTGAGCGGACAGGGGCAGTACTTC.

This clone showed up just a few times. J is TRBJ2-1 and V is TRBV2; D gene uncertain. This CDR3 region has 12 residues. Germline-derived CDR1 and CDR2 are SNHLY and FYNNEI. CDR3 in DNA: TGTGCTCCCAGAGGCCTTACCGGTGAGCAGTTCTTC. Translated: CAPRGLTGEQFF.

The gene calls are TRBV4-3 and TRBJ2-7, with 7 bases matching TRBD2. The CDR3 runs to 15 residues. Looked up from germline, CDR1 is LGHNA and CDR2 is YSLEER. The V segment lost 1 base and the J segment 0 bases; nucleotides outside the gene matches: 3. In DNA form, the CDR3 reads TGCGCCAGCAGCCAAGCACCTAGCGGCTCCTACGAGCAGTACTTC. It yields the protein CASSQAPSGSYEQYF.

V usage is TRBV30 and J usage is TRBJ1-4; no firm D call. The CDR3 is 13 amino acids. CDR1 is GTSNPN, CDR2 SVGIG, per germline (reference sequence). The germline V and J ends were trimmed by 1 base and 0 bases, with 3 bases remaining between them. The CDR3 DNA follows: TGTGCCTGGAGTGGGGCAACTAATGAAAAACTGTTTTTT. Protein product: CAWSGATNEKLFF.